Shown below are 9 T cell receptor beta chains from a single sample sequenced in a study of early T cells in non-severe SARS-CoV-2 infection. TCRdb called the 5' RACE reads again in MiXCR, with one record for every CDR3 protein. The sample records 20,000 to 25,000 distinct CDR3 sequences, roughly 5% being singletons. Sequences were obtained from whole blood. These TCRs come from an adult who was a healthcare worker with PCR-confirmed SARS-CoV-2 infection or an uninfected control (not recorded which).

This clonotype appeared many times. V is TRBV7-2 and J is TRBJ1-6; D unclear. Germline V gene lookup returns CDR1 SGHTA and CDR2 FQGNSA. Trimming cost V 4 bases and J 0 bases, with 16 bases left between them. The CDR3 is made up of 18 amino acids. The CDR3 DNA sequence: TGTGCCAGCAGCTCAAGAATGGACTTAGGCTCCTATAATTCACCCCTCCACTTT. Translated, it gives CASSSRMDLGSYNSPLHF.

This clonotype was seen many times. The CDR3 loop is CASSLAGLLTIMNTEAFF. The CDR3 bases are TGCGCCAGCAGCTTGGCCGGGCTTTTGACGATAATGAACACTGAAGCTTTCTTT. The V and J genes are TRBV5-1 and TRBJ1-1; D is unclear. V lost 0 bases, J lost 0 bases, and 18 bases lay in between. Germline-derived CDR1 and CDR2 are SGHRS and YFSETQ. This CDR3 has 18 residues.

This clonotype was picked up a small number of times. The chain combines TRBV6-2 or TRBV6-3 with TRBJ2-7, with D possibly being TRBD2 (5 bases). Per the germline V gene, CDR1 is MNHEY and CDR2 is SVGEGT. V gave up 2 bases and J gave up 2 bases, with 7 bases separating them. The CDR3 loop spans 13 amino acids. The chain's CDR3 is CASSYGGPYEQYV. Here the CDR3 DNA reads TGTGCCAGCAGTTACGGAGGCCCCTACGAGCAGTACGTC.

This chain joins TRBV4-3 and TRBJ2-7; TRBD2 agrees at 10 bases. Germline V CDR1 and CDR2: LGHNA, YSLEER. The CDR3 length is 18 residues. V gave up 0 bases and J gave up 0 bases; unmatched junction bases: 8. CDR3 sequence reads: CASSQDPSGGPSSYEQYF. CDR3 bases: TGCGCCAGCAGCCAAGACCCTAGCGGGGGACCCAGCTCCTACGAGCAGTACTTC.

The V and J genes are TRBV6-5 and TRBJ2-7; 10 positions agree with TRBD1. CDR1 is MNHEY and CDR2 is SVGAGI in the germline V gene. V shed 5 bases, J shed 2 bases, and the junction held 3 bases outside the gene matches. The length of the CDR3 is 14 residues. For the CDR3, the DNA is TGTGCCAGCAGTCCTGGACAGGGGGCCTACGAGCAGTACGTC. Encoded protein: CASSPGQGAYEQYV.

This clonotype was detected ten times or more. This chain joins TRBV11-2 and TRBJ1-2; possible D gene TRBD1, 5 bases. The CDR3 totals 13 residues. Trimming removed 5 bases at V and 1 base at J, with 8 bases between. Germline assignment: CDR1 SGHAT and CDR2 FQNNGV. This chain's CDR3 is CASSRQLNYGYTF. The CDR3 bases are TGTGCCAGCAGCCGACAGCTTAACTATGGCTACACCTTC.

The chain couples TRBV5-4 to TRBJ2-2, with 8 bases lining up with TRBD2. Unmatched junction bases numbered 8, after V lost 4 bases and J lost 6 bases. Per the germline V gene, CDR1 is SGHNT and CDR2 is YYREEE (reference sequence). This CDR3 contains 15 residues. CDR3 sequence reads: CASSKERERAGELFF. DNA for the CDR3: TGTGCCAGCAGCAAAGAGCGGGAGCGAGCCGGGGAGCTGTTTTTT.

This clonotype was seen ten or more times. The chain carries TRBV7-2 and TRBJ2-1, with D perhaps TRBD2 (6 bases). Per the germline V gene, CDR1 is SGHTA and CDR2 is FQGNSA. Trimming stripped 1 base from V and 0 bases from J, with 22 bases between. CDR3 length: 20 residues. CDR3 loop: CASSLEFPSDGSSSYNEQFF. The CDR3 nucleotides read TGTGCCAGCAGCTTAGAGTTCCCTAGCGATGGGAGTAGCTCCTACAATGAGCAGTTCTTC.

The chain carries TRBV9 and TRBJ2-2; D remains unclear. V lost 0 bases and J lost 5, with 14 bases in between. The V gene's germline CDR1 is SGDLS and CDR2 YYNGEE. There are 16 residues in the CDR3. The chain's CDR3 is CASSVAVTSLTGELFF. The CDR3 DNA sequence: TGTGCCAGCAGCGTAGCGGTTACCTCCTTGACCGGGGAGCTGTTTTTT.